This is a list of T cell receptor beta chains from one sample in a study of PD-L1 blockade in urothelial cancer. Assay: immunoSEQ multiplex PCR; the TCRdb copy retains only in-frame clones and omits some. The profile covers approximately 50,000 clones, with more than 70% appearing a single time and roughly 22% taken by the ten largest. This sample comprised PBMCs, obtained around atezolizumab (anti-PD-L1) treatment. Every receptor here comes from a man aged 55 to 70 with urothelial cancer. Both conserved end residues are part of each CDR3. A D gene is named only where the DNA matches it firmly. Clone size is stated in some rows and not others, as once, few, many or a class when expanded.

V gene: TRBV15; D gene: TRBD2; J gene: TRBJ2-7; clone size: .; CDR3 protein: CATSAGGSSYEQYF; CDR3 DNA: TGTGCCACCTCGGCGGGCGGGAGCTCCTACGAGCAGTACTTC
V gene: TRBV9; D gene: TRBD1; J gene: TRBJ1-2; clone size: .; CDR3 protein: CASSVDRPDRGHLDGYTF; CDR3 DNA: TGTGCCAGCAGCGTAGACCGACCCGACAGGGGGCATTTGGATGGCTACACCTTC
V gene: TRBV5-4; D gene: .; J gene: TRBJ1-2; clone size: .; CDR3 protein: CASSRGAEPNYGYTF; CDR3 DNA: TGTGCCAGCAGCCGCGGTGCTGAACCTAACTATGGCTACACCTTC
V gene: TRBV7-6; D gene: .; J gene: TRBJ1-1; clone size: few; CDR3 protein: CASSVILDTEAFF; CDR3 DNA: TGTGCCAGCAGCGTTATTCTAGACACTGAAGCTTTCTTT
V gene: TRBV4-2; D gene: TRBD2; J gene: TRBJ2-3; clone size: few; CDR3 protein: CASSQGTSGGADTQYF; CDR3 DNA: TGTGCCAGCAGCCAAGGGACTAGCGGGGGGGCAGATACGCAGTATTTT
V gene: TRBV2; D gene: .; J gene: TRBJ1-6; clone size: .; CDR3 protein: CASIRSGRPDSPLHF; CDR3 DNA: TGTGCCAGCATTCGAAGCGGAAGGCCAGATTCACCCCTCCACTTT
V gene: TRBV30; D gene: TRBD1; J gene: TRBJ2-2; clone size: .; CDR3 protein: CAWSLHRGTGELFF; CDR3 DNA: TGTGCCTGGAGTTTGCACAGGGGGACCGGGGAGCTGTTTTTT
V gene: TRBV29-1; D gene: TRBD1; J gene: TRBJ1-1; clone size: .; CDR3 protein: CSVQDRGGTEAFF; CDR3 DNA: TGCAGCGTTCAAGACAGGGGTGGCACTGAAGCTTTCTTT
V gene: TRBV2; D gene: .; J gene: TRBJ2-2; clone size: .; CDR3 protein: CASRSRVPKNTGELFF; CDR3 DNA: TGTGCCAGCAGGTCGCGGGTCCCCAAGAACACCGGGGAGCTGTTTTTT
V gene: TRBV5-6; D gene: .; J gene: TRBJ1-2; clone size: .; CDR3 protein: CASSLAGVANYGYTF; CDR3 DNA: TGTGCCAGCAGCTTGGCCGGGGTAGCTAACTATGGCTACACCTTC
V gene: TRBV20-1; D gene: .; J gene: TRBJ2-1; clone size: once; CDR3 protein: CSANRVGEQFF; CDR3 DNA: TGCAGTGCCAACAGGGTTGGTGAGCAGTTCTTC
V gene: TRBV28; D gene: .; J gene: TRBJ2-1; clone size: .; CDR3 protein: CASSSPGQGSYNEQFF; CDR3 DNA: TGTGCCAGCAGTTCCCCTGGGCAGGGCTCCTACAATGAGCAGTTCTTC
V gene: TRBV5-6; D gene: TRBD1; J gene: TRBJ2-1; clone size: .; CDR3 protein: CASSWIDRDNEQFF; CDR3 DNA: TGTGCCAGCAGTTGGATAGACAGGGATAATGAGCAGTTCTTC
V gene: TRBV4-1; D gene: TRBD1; J gene: TRBJ1-2; clone size: .; CDR3 protein: CASSQASGTGGYGYTF; CDR3 DNA: TGCGCCAGCAGCCAAGCTAGTGGGACAGGGGGCTATGGCTACACCTTC
V gene: TRBV5-4; D gene: .; J gene: TRBJ2-2; clone size: .; CDR3 protein: CASSLDSGTGELFF; CDR3 DNA: TGTGCCAGCAGCTTAGATTCGGGAACCGGGGAGCTGTTTTTT
V gene: TRBV28; D gene: TRBD1; J gene: TRBJ1-1; clone size: few; CDR3 protein: CASSPGQAGTEAFF; CDR3 DNA: TGTGCCAGCAGTCCAGGACAGGCTGGCACTGAAGCTTTCTTT
V gene: TRBV7-8; D gene: TRBD1; J gene: TRBJ1-2; clone size: .; CDR3 protein: CASIPGTGEGNYGYTF; CDR3 DNA: TGTGCCAGCATCCCCGGGACAGGGGAGGGGAACTATGGCTACACCTTC
V gene: TRBV4-1; D gene: TRBD1; J gene: TRBJ1-2; clone size: .; CDR3 protein: CASSQDHQGAQVWGYTF; CDR3 DNA: TGCGCCAGCAGCCAAGATCACCAGGGGGCGCAAGTATGGGGCTACACCTTC
V gene: TRBV13; D gene: TRBD1; J gene: TRBJ2-2; clone size: .; CDR3 protein: CASSLGPGQGANGELFF; CDR3 DNA: TGTGCCAGCAGCCTAGGACCGGGACAGGGGGCGAACGGGGAGCTGTTTTTT
V gene: TRBV27; D gene: .; J gene: TRBJ2-1; clone size: .; CDR3 protein: CASSRGYEQFF; CDR3 DNA: TGTGCCAGCAGCAGGGGTTATGAGCAGTTCTTC
V gene: TRBV28; D gene: .; J gene: TRBJ2-3; clone size: once; CDR3 protein: CASWQDRSGTDTQYF; CDR3 DNA: TGTGCCAGCTGGCAAGACCGGAGCGGCACAGATACGCAGTATTTT
V gene: TRBV18; D gene: .; J gene: TRBJ2-1; clone size: .; CDR3 protein: CASSLLPLAAPHEQFF; CDR3 DNA: TGTGCCAGCTCACTACTGCCTCTTGCAGCGCCCCATGAGCAGTTCTTC
V gene: TRBV7-2; D gene: .; J gene: TRBJ2-5; clone size: .; CDR3 protein: CASSVGGETQYF; CDR3 DNA: TGTGCCAGCAGCGTTGGAGGGGAGACCCAGTACTTC
V gene: TRBV28; D gene: .; J gene: TRBJ2-1; clone size: .; CDR3 protein: CASSKRQASSYNEQFF; CDR3 DNA: TGTGCCAGCAGCAAAAGACAGGCGAGCTCCTACAATGAGCAGTTCTTC
V gene: TRBV11-3; D gene: TRBD1; J gene: TRBJ2-2; clone size: .; CDR3 protein: CASSFQGAHGELFF; CDR3 DNA: TGTGCCAGCAGCTTCCAGGGGGCCCACGGGGAGCTGTTTTTT
V gene: TRBV7-2; D gene: .; J gene: TRBJ1-2; clone size: .; CDR3 protein: CASSAGSRVGGYTF; CDR3 DNA: TGTGCCAGCAGCGCTGGGAGTCGTGTGGGGGGCTACACCTTC
V gene: TRBV19; D gene: .; J gene: TRBJ1-2; clone size: .; CDR3 protein: CASKRLHYGYTF; CDR3 DNA: TGTGCCAGTAAGAGGCTTCACTATGGCTACACCTTC
V gene: TRBV2; D gene: TRBD1; J gene: TRBJ2-7; clone size: .; CDR3 protein: CASRETGPTYEQYF; CDR3 DNA: TGTGCCAGCAGGGAGACAGGGCCTACCTACGAGCAGTACTTC
V gene: TRBV5-1; D gene: .; J gene: TRBJ1-2; clone size: .; CDR3 protein: CASSEGSNYGYTF; CDR3 DNA: TGCGCCAGCAGCGAGGGATCAAACTATGGCTACACCTTC
V gene: TRBV25-1; D gene: TRBD1; J gene: TRBJ2-5; clone size: .; CDR3 protein: CASSDIDRGREETQYF; CDR3 DNA: TGTGCCAGCAGTGATATCGACAGGGGGAGAGAAGAGACCCAGTACTTC
V gene: TRBV6-5; D gene: TRBD1; J gene: TRBJ1-2; clone size: .; CDR3 protein: CASSSETGLYGYTF; CDR3 DNA: TGTGCCAGCAGTTCAGAGACAGGGCTATATGGCTACACCTTC
V gene: TRBV2; D gene: TRBD1; J gene: TRBJ2-2; clone size: .; CDR3 protein: CASSGQRTGGELFF; CDR3 DNA: TGTGCCAGCAGTGGCCAACGGACAGGGGGGGAGCTGTTTTTT
V gene: TRBV6-1; D gene: .; J gene: TRBJ2-5; clone size: .; CDR3 protein: CASIRTANQETQYF; CDR3 DNA: TGTGCCAGCATTAGAACCGCCAACCAAGAGACCCAGTACTTC
V gene: TRBV7-6; D gene: TRBD2; J gene: TRBJ2-3; clone size: .; CDR3 protein: CASSLVETSGSFLNTDTQYF; CDR3 DNA: TGTGCCAGCAGCTTAGTAGAGACTAGCGGGAGTTTTCTGAACACAGATACGCAGTATTTT
V gene: TRBV5-1; D gene: TRBD2; J gene: TRBJ2-1; clone size: .; CDR3 protein: CASSSTSGGNSYNEQFF; CDR3 DNA: TGCGCCAGCAGCTCGACTAGCGGGGGGAACTCCTACAATGAGCAGTTCTTC
V gene: TRBV5-1; D gene: .; J gene: TRBJ2-5; clone size: .; CDR3 protein: CASSLVAGDKETQYF; CDR3 DNA: TGCGCCAGCAGCTTGGTGGCGGGGGACAAAGAGACCCAGTACTTC
V gene: TRBV6-5; D gene: TRBD1; J gene: TRBJ2-7; clone size: .; CDR3 protein: CASSYAQGGSYEQYF; CDR3 DNA: TGTGCCAGCAGTTACGCACAAGGGGGCTCGTACGAGCAGTACTTC
V gene: TRBV18; D gene: .; J gene: TRBJ1-5; clone size: .; CDR3 protein: CASSPGGMGGNQPQHF; CDR3 DNA: TGTGCCAGCTCACCAGGGGGCATGGGTGGCAATCAGCCCCAGCATTTT
V gene: TRBV4-2; D gene: .; J gene: TRBJ2-2; clone size: few; CDR3 protein: CASSLSTGELFF; CDR3 DNA: TGTGCCAGCAGCCTGAGTACCGGGGAGCTGTTTTTT
V gene: TRBV10-3; D gene: TRBD1; J gene: TRBJ1-2; clone size: .; CDR3 protein: CATKPPDRDNYGYTF; CDR3 DNA: TGTGCCACGAAACCCCCCGACAGGGATAACTATGGCTACACCTTC
V gene: TRBV7-8; D gene: TRBD1; J gene: TRBJ2-7; clone size: .; CDR3 protein: CASSLGQGAMTDEQYF; CDR3 DNA: TGTGCCAGCAGCTTAGGACAGGGGGCGATGACGGATGAGCAGTACTTC
V gene: TRBV14; D gene: .; J gene: TRBJ2-7; clone size: .; CDR3 protein: CASSQDPSRYQQYF; CDR3 DNA: TGTGCCAGCAGCCAAGACCCCTCGAGGTATCAGCAGTACTTC
V gene: TRBV19; D gene: TRBD1; J gene: TRBJ2-7; clone size: .; CDR3 protein: CASSLPDRVYEQYF; CDR3 DNA: TGTGCCAGTAGTCTCCCCGACAGGGTCTACGAGCAGTACTTC
V gene: TRBV7-9; D gene: TRBD2; J gene: TRBJ2-2; clone size: .; CDR3 protein: CASSLRGLAGSTGELFF; CDR3 DNA: TGTGCCAGCAGCTTAAGAGGACTAGCGGGAAGCACCGGGGAGCTGTTTTTT
V gene: TRBV19; D gene: TRBD1; J gene: TRBJ1-2; clone size: .; CDR3 protein: CASSGPDRETFYGYTF; CDR3 DNA: TGTGCCAGTAGTGGCCCCGACAGGGAGACCTTCTATGGCTACACCTTC
V gene: TRBV11-2; D gene: TRBD1; J gene: TRBJ2-5; clone size: .; CDR3 protein: CASSPGTGSQETQYF; CDR3 DNA: TGTGCCAGCAGCCCCGGGACAGGGTCACAAGAGACCCAGTACTTC
V gene: TRBV7-6; D gene: .; J gene: TRBJ2-7; clone size: .; CDR3 protein: CASSLGQASEQYF; CDR3 DNA: TGTGCCAGCAGCTTAGGGCAGGCGAGCGAGCAGTACTTC
V gene: TRBV6-6; D gene: .; J gene: TRBJ1-6; clone size: .; CDR3 protein: CASSPGHSSPLHF; CDR3 DNA: TGTGCCAGCAGTCCGGGACACTCTTCACCCCTCCACTTT
V gene: TRBV15; D gene: .; J gene: TRBJ2-3; clone size: .; CDR3 protein: CATSRGREKGTDTQYF; CDR3 DNA: TGTGCCACCAGCAGAGGGAGGGAAAAGGGCACAGATACGCAGTATTTT
V gene: TRBV18; D gene: TRBD2; J gene: TRBJ2-3; clone size: .; CDR3 protein: CASSLLRGGTDTQYF; CDR3 DNA: TGTGCCAGCTCACTCCTTCGGGGGGGGACAGATACGCAGTATTTT
V gene: TRBV11-2; D gene: .; J gene: TRBJ1-1; clone size: .; CDR3 protein: CASSSKNTEAFF; CDR3 DNA: TGTGCCAGCAGTTCCAAGAACACTGAAGCTTTCTTT
V gene: TRBV28; D gene: .; J gene: TRBJ2-7; clone size: .; CDR3 protein: CASTGKIYEQYF; CDR3 DNA: TGTGCCAGTACAGGGAAGATTTACGAGCAGTACTTC
V gene: TRBV6-5; D gene: .; J gene: TRBJ2-7; clone size: .; CDR3 protein: CASSYEGAYEQYF; CDR3 DNA: TGTGCCAGCAGTTACGAGGGGGCCTACGAGCAGTACTTC
V gene: TRBV5-4; D gene: TRBD1; J gene: TRBJ2-5; clone size: .; CDR3 protein: CASSLKDRASETQYF; CDR3 DNA: TGTGCCAGCAGCTTGAAGGACAGGGCCTCAGAGACCCAGTACTTC
V gene: TRBV6-5; D gene: TRBD1; J gene: TRBJ1-2; clone size: .; CDR3 protein: CASTRTGNYGYTF; CDR3 DNA: TGTGCCAGCACTAGGACAGGGAACTATGGCTACACCTTC
V gene: TRBV5-6; D gene: TRBD2; J gene: TRBJ2-3; clone size: .; CDR3 protein: CASSASGGAWDTQYF; CDR3 DNA: TGTGCCAGCAGCGCAAGCGGGGGGGCATGGGATACGCAGTATTTT
V gene: TRBV6-5; D gene: .; J gene: TRBJ2-1; clone size: .; CDR3 protein: CASRRNGGLNEQFF; CDR3 DNA: TGTGCCAGCAGGCGGAACGGAGGGCTTAATGAGCAGTTCTTC